The 16 T cell receptor beta chains in this list originate from one sample, sequenced in a study of blood T cell repertoires in COVID-19. The repertoire was sequenced with immunoSEQ multiplex PCR; TCRdb's copy has only in-frame clones and lacks some. The sample contains hundreds of thousands of clones, roughly 87% of which appear only once. Material for sequencing was PBMCs or T cells enriched from blood (not recorded which). The receptors stem from a woman younger than 30 who had recovered from COVID-19.

The CDR3 spells CASSLSDSGGTPLHF. The CDR3 DNA is TGTGCCAGCAGTTTATCGGACTCAGGGGGTACACCCCTCCACTTT. The chain recombines TRBV28 with TRBJ1-6; 7 nucleotides align to TRBD1. V shed 1 base and J 11 bases; nucleotides not matched to a gene: 8. The CDR3 spans 15 residues. Germline V gene data show CDR1 as MDHEN and CDR2 as SYDVKM.

V and J are TRBV19 and TRBJ1-6; weak D call: TRBD1 (6 bases). The CDR3 covers 16 residues. Germline values: CDR1 LNHDA, CDR2 SQIVND (reference sequence). V lost 1 base to trimming and J lost 2 bases, with 9 bases between them. In DNA form, the CDR3 reads TGTGCCAGTAGTATAGGTGGGGGCACCTATAATTCACCCCTCCACTTT. This codes for CASSIGGGTYNSPLHF.

This chain connects TRBV5-4 to TRBJ1-4, with D uncertain. Looked up from germline, CDR1 is SGHNT and CDR2 is YYREEE (reference sequence). Trimming removed 0 bases at V and 6 bases at J, with 9 bases between. The CDR3 sequence is 14 residues long. CDR3 sequence (DNA): TGTGCCAGCAGCTTGGATCGGGTGGATGAAAAACTGTTTTTT. Translating it yields CASSLDRVDEKLFF.

This clone is a singleton in its sample. J is TRBJ1-2 and V is TRBV6-5, with D hard to call. Trimming shortened V by 2 bases and J by 2 bases, and 12 bases separated the two germline ends. This CDR3 is built from 15 residues. Germline loops: CDR1 MNHEY, CDR2 SVGAGI. The CDR3 loop reads CASSYRFTENYGYTF. In nucleotides, the CDR3 is TGTGCCAGCAGTTACCGTTTTACAGAAAACTATGGCTACACCTTC.

In this sample, this clone turned up once. J is TRBJ1-1 and V is TRBV2; no clear D gene. Trimming cost V 2 bases and J 3 bases, with 7 bases left between them. Germline-derived CDR1 and CDR2 are SNHLY and FYNNEI. This CDR3 is 13 amino acids long. In DNA, the CDR3 is TGTGCCAGCAGTGAATCGCCAGACACTGAAGCTTTCTTT. It codes for CASSESPDTEAFF.

The rearrangement uses TRBV5-1 and TRBJ2-1; 10 nucleotides align to TRBD1. Germline V lookup: CDR1 SGHRS, CDR2 YFSETQ. Trimming cost V 4 bases and J 4 bases; bases outside gene matches: 5. The CDR3 sequence is 15 residues long. As DNA, the CDR3 is TGCGCCAGCAGCCCGTTGGGACAGGGGTACAATGAGCAGTTCTTC. This sequence encodes CASSPLGQGYNEQFF.

The V and J genes are TRBV19 and TRBJ1-5; TRBD1 might be the D (6 bases). The CDR3 runs to 14 residues. From germline, CDR1 is LNHDA and CDR2 SQIVND (reference sequence). V shed 1 base and J shed 5 bases, with 9 bases lying between them. The CDR3 reads CASSIVAGDQPQHF. CDR3 in DNA: TGTGCCAGTAGTATAGTGGCAGGGGATCAGCCCCAGCATTTT.

The chain combines TRBV27 with TRBJ1-4; the D gene is possibly TRBD1 (5 bases). Trimming pared 5 bases from V and 8 bases from J, leaving 15 bases between. The CDR3 loop spans 14 amino acids. Germline V gives CDR1 MNHEY, CDR2 SMNVEV (reference sequence). The CDR3 region has the DNA TGTGCCAGCAGTGTCATAGGGACTGAGGAAAAACTGTTTTTT. Amino acid sequence: CASSVIGTEEKLFF.

The chain has TRBV27 and TRBJ2-1; 8 nucleotides line up with TRBD1. CDR1 and CDR2 (germline): MNHEY, SMNVEV (reference sequence). The junction had 4 bases not matched to a gene; V was cut back by 2 bases and J by 13 bases. This CDR3 has 12 amino acids. The CDR3 loop is CASSLRDRRQFF. The CDR3 DNA follows: TGTGCCAGCAGTTTAAGGGACAGGCGACAGTTCTTC.

CDR3 in amino acids: CASSPGGLGSPLHF. For the CDR3, the DNA is TGTGCCAGCAGCCCGGGGGGTTTAGGTTCACCCCTCCACTTT. The rearrangement joins TRBV7-9 to TRBJ1-6; D is possibly TRBD1 (5 bases). V lost 5 bases to trimming and J lost 9 bases, with 14 bases between them. The CDR3 is 14 residues long. The V gene's germline CDR1 is SEHNR and CDR2 FQNEAQ (reference sequence).

This chain connects TRBV11-1 to TRBJ1-1; weak D call: TRBD1 (5 bases). The CDR3 loop spans 14 amino acids. Germline V gene lookup returns CDR1 SGHAT and CDR2 FQDESV (reference sequence). Between the trimmed V and J ends, which lost 1 base and 6 bases, there was a span of 12 bases. DNA of the CDR3: TGTGCCAGCAGCTTAGTGGCGGGGCCGGCTGAAGCTTTCTTT. Protein: CASSLVAGPAEAFF.

The gene calls are TRBV19 and TRBJ2-7; TRBD1 matches 10 bases. CDR3 length: 15 amino acids. V shed 5 bases, J shed 5 bases, and the junction held 9 bases outside the gene matches. Germline V gene data show CDR1 as LNHDA and CDR2 as SQIVND (reference sequence). This CDR3 reads CASSARQGARNEQYF. The CDR3 DNA is TGTGCCAGTAGTGCCCGACAGGGGGCGCGAAACGAGCAGTACTTC. The full variable domain, its missing parts supplied by reference TRBV19 and TRBJ2-7, is DGGITQSPKYLFRKEGQNVTLSCEQNLNHDAMYWYRQDPGQGLRLIYYSQIVNDFQKGDIAEGYSVSREKKESFPLTVTSAQKNPTAFYLCASSARQGARNEQYFGPGTRLTVT.

The chain links TRBV14 to TRBJ2-7, with TRBD2 as a possible D gene (5 bases). Between the trimmed V and J ends, which lost 1 base and 3 bases, there was a span of 10 bases. Germline loops: CDR1 SGHDN, CDR2 FVKESK. CDR3 length: 14 amino acids. The CDR3 coding sequence is TGTGCCAGCAGCCAAGTCCACGGGGTCTACGAGCAGTACTTC. Protein sequence: CASSQVHGVYEQYF.

The rearrangement uses TRBV5-8 and TRBJ1-2; D is undetermined. The CDR3 contains 13 residues. Trimming stripped 2 bases from V and 8 bases from J, with 13 bases between. Germline CDR1 reads SGHTS; CDR2 reads YDEGEE. CDR3 in DNA: TGTGCCAGCAGCTTTTTACGGGGTGACGGCTACACCTTC. Translation: CASSFLRGDGYTF.

The rearrangement uses TRBV25-1 and TRBJ1-2; 9 positions agree with TRBD1. This CDR3 is built from 14 residues. The germline V gene has CDR1 MGHDK and CDR2 SYGVNS. J lost 8 bases, V lost 5 bases, and 9 bases had no gene match. The CDR3 sequence is CASSTDRGDSGYTF. For the CDR3, the DNA is TGTGCCAGCAGTACCGACAGGGGGGATAGCGGCTACACCTTC.

The chain is built from TRBV9 and TRBJ2-6, with 7 bases matching TRBD1. The trim removed 1 base at V and 0 bases at J, leaving 4 bases unmatched. The CDR3 contains 17 residues. Germline lookup yields CDR1 SGDLS and CDR2 YYNGEE. The CDR3 nucleotides read TGTGCCAGCAGCGTAAGGGGACAGTTCTCTGGGGCCAACGTCCTGACTTTC. Protein: CASSVRGQFSGANVLTF.